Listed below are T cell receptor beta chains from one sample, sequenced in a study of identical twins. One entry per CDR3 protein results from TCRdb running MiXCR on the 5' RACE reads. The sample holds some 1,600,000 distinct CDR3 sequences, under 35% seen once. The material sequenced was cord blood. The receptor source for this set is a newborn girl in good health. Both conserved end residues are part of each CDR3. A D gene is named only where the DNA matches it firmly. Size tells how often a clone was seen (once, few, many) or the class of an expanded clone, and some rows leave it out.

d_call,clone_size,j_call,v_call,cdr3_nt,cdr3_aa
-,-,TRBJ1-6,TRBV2,TGTGCCAGCAGTGATATGGGGAATAATTCACCCCTCCACTTT,CASSDMGNNSPLHF
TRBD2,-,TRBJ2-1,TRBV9,TGTGCCAGCAGCGTAGGAACTAGCGGGCCTCCGGTCAATGAGCAGTTCTTC,CASSVGTSGPPVNEQFF
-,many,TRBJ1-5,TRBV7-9,TGTGCCAGCAGCCTAAGGGGTTTCAATCAGCCCCAGCATTTT,CASSLRGFNQPQHF
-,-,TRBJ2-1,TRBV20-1,TGCAGTGCCGTGGACCGAATACCAACCAGCTACAATGAGCAGTTCTTC,CSAVDRIPTSYNEQFF
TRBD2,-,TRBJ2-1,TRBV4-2,TGTGCCAGCAGCCTGACTAGCGAAAAGGAGCAGTTCTTC,CASSLTSEKEQFF
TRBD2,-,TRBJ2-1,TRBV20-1,TGCAGTGCTAGCCCACGTTCTAGCGGAAATGAGCAGTTCTTC,CSASPRSSGNEQFF
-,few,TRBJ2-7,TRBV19,TGTGCCAGTAGTACCACTGTCTCCTACGAGCAGTACTTC,CASSTTVSYEQYF
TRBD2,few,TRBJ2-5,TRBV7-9,TGTGCCAGCAGCTTACGAATGACTAGCGGGAGAGGTTCCCGAGAGACCCAGTACTTC,CASSLRMTSGRGSRETQYF
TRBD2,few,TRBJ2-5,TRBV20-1,TGCAGTGCTAGACCAAGGACTAGCAAAGTGTTCTTCGAGACCCAGTACTTC,CSARPRTSKVFFETQYF
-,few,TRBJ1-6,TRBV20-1,TGCAGTGCTAGTTCAGGCAAGACCTCACCCCTCCACTTT,CSASSGKTSPLHF
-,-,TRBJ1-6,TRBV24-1,TGTGCCACCAGTGATGCGGGACCGCGATTCCCACCCCTCCACTTT,CATSDAGPRFPPLHF
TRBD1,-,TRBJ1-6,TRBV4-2,TGTGCCAGCAGCCCGCGACAGGGAGGACCCCTCCACTTT,CASSPRQGGPLHF
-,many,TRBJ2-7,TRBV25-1,TGTGCCAGCAGTGATACAGAGCAGTACTTC,CASSDTEQYF
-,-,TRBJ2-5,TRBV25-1,TGTGCCAGCAGTGAATTCTGGGGGCAAGAGACCCAGTACTTC,CASSEFWGQETQYF
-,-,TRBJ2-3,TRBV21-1,TGTGCCAGCAGCAAAGCATACCCCCTTCTAGCGGGAGAGGCGGATACGCAGTATTTT,CASSKAYPLLAGEADTQYF
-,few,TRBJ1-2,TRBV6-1,TGTGCCAGCAGTGAGGGGGACTTTAACTATGGCTACACCTTC,CASSEGDFNYGYTF
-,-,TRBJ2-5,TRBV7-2,TGTGCCAGCAGCTTAGTATATCCAGGGAAGACCCAGTACTTC,CASSLVYPGKTQYF
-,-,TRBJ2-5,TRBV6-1,TGTGCCAGCATCGGGAGATCCCAAGAGACCCAGTACTTC,CASIGRSQETQYF
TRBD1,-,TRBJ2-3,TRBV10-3,TGTGCCATCAGCGACAGGGGGCCCACAGATACGCAGTATTTT,CAISDRGPTDTQYF
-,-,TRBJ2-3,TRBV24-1,TGTGCCACCAGTGATTTGCAGGTAACCACCGGCACAGATACGCAGTATTTT,CATSDLQVTTGTDTQYF
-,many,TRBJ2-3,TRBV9,TGTGCCAGCAGCGTAGGAGGGGTAGGGACAGATACGCAGTATTTT,CASSVGGVGTDTQYF
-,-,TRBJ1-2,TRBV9,TGTGCCAGCAGCGTACACTACTCAACAGGGTATGGCTACACCTTC,CASSVHYSTGYGYTF
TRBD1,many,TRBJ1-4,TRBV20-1,TGCAGCGCGGGACAGGGGGCAACTAATGAAAAACTGTTTTTT,CSAGQGATNEKLFF